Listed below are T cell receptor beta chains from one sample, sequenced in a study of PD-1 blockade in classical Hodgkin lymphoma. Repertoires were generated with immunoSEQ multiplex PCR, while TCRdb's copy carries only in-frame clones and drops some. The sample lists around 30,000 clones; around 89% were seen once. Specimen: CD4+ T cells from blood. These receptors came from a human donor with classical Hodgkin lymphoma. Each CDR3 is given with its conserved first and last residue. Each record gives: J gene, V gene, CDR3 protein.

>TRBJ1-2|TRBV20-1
CSARAGAGYTF
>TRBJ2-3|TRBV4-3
CASSHKAESTDTQYF
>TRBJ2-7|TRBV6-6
CASSYLETGRNEQYF
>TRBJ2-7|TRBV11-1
CASSLGGLAYEQYF
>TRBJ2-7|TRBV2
CASAAVFRFHGEQYF
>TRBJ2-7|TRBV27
CASSLEQGYGEQYF
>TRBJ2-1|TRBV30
CAWVPIAGVRGEQFF
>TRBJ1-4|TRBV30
CAWSVRGDITF
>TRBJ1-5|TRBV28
CASSWDANSNQPQHF
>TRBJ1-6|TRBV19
CASSLGGTDSPLHF
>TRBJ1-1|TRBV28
CASPASGQGTEAFF
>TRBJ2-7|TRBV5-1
CASSPLGGENYEQYF
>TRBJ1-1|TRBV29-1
CSAERGATEAFF
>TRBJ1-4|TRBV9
CASSVTGGEKLFF
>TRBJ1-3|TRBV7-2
CASSLGDSGNTIYF
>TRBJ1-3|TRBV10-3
CAISEWIVSGNTIYF
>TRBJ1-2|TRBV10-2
CASSEGTGGGYTF
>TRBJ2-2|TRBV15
CATAKGGSTGELFF
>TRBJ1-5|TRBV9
CASSVETQPQHF
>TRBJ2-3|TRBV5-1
CASRDYRQGSTDTQYF
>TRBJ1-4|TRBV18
CASSRSAGNEKLFF
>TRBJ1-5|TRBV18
CASSPPGDRVNQPQHF
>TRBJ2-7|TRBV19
CASSISGQGAREQYF
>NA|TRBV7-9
CASRVSGTYEQYF
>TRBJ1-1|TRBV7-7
CASSGLHPNTEAFF
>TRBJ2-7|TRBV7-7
CASSLEGGGAGEQYF
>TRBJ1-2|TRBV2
CASSFQGASGGYTF
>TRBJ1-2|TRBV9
CASSVVDRANYGYTF
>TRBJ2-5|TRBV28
CASTGRVGRETQYF
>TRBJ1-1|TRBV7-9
CASSLAPGSMNTEAFF
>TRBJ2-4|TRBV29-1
CSVADGLAKNIQYF
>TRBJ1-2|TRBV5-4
CASSPPGQTLLGYTF
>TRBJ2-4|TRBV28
CASSLSGSKNIQYF
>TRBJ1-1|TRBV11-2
CASSFYGGRDTEAFF
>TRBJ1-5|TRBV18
CASSPSGDQPQHF
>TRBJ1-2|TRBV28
CASSPTWGAGYGYTF
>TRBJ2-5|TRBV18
CASSPSRVGETQYF
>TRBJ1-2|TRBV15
CATKRTAGPGYGYTF
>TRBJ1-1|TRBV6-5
CASSYRNTEAFF
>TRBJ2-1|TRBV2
CASSESAYYNEQFF
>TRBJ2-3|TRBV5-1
CASSLTGGSTDTQYF
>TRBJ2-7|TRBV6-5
CASRMPPYEQYF
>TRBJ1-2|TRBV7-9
CASSLQERANYGYTF
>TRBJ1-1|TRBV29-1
CSVGQTGVWTEAFF
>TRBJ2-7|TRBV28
CASSTPHYEQYF
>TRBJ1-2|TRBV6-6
CASSLPGTTAGYTF
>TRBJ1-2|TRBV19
CASRTVAYGYTF
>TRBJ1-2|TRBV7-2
CASSLADTVGYGYTF
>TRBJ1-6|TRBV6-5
CASSSGTGPYTLHF
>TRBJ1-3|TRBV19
CASSTPGRPSGNTIYF
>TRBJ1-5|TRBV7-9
CASSRTTGWEAQHF
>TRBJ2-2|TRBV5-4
CASSLRTSLNTGELFF
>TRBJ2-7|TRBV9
CASSVAGGIPYEQYF
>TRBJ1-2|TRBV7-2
CASSLDRKNGYTF
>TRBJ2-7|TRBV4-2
CASRKLAGTVYEQYF
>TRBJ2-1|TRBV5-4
CASSSYNEQFF
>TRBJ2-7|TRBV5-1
CASSSGRGVRPAQYEQYF